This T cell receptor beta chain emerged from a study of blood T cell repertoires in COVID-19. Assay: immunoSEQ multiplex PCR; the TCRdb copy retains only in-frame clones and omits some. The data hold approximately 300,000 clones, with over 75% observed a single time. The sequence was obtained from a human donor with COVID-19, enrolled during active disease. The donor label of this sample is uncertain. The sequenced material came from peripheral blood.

The CDR3 sequence: CASSLRTGGDGELFF. DNA of the CDR3: TGTGCCAGCAGCCTCCGGACAGGGGGCGACGGGGAGCTGTTTTTT. The chain carries TRBV27 and TRBJ2-2, with 11 bases matching TRBD1. V trimming: 6 bases; J trimming: 7 bases; junction bases outside the gene matches: 7. The CDR3 spans 15 residues. Germline V gene lookup returns CDR1 MNHEY and CDR2 SMNVEV (reference sequence).